This T cell receptor (beta chain) was observed in a study of CD8 T cells in ankylosing spondylitis. Notes on the study in general: Ankylosing spondylitis blood seemed to carry a telltale TCR beta motif made of about 8 highly homologous variants. The authors found the disease-linked clones to be CD8+ and relatively rare in peripheral blood. Earlier reports found some motif variants in synovial fluid and blood in reactive arthritis. Clones linked to disease were reported to show significant enrichment in matched ankylosing spondylitis synovial fluid.

Researchers built TCR beta libraries using quantitative 5'-RACE with molecular barcodes. TCRdb redid the calling of the 5' RACE reads with MiXCR, one entry per CDR3 protein. The sample includes about 460,000 distinct CDR3 sequences, roughly 5.2% seen only once; the top ten take around 3.5%. This CDR3 has 16 amino acids. Trimming cost V 0 bases and J 1 base, with 13 bases left between them. Germline V gives CDR1 SGHRS, CDR2 YFSETQ. This clonotype was recorded many times. Its specificity is unknown. Sequencing was carried out using blood, either unsorted or a sorted T cell fraction (not recorded which). This TCR came from a male donor with ankylosing spondylitis. V usage is TRBV5-1 and J usage is TRBJ1-2; D might be TRBD1 (5 bases). The CDR3 spells CASSLDGQGDNYGYTF. Here the CDR3 DNA reads TGCGCCAGCAGCTTGGACGGGCAGGGTGATAACTATGGCTACACCTTC.